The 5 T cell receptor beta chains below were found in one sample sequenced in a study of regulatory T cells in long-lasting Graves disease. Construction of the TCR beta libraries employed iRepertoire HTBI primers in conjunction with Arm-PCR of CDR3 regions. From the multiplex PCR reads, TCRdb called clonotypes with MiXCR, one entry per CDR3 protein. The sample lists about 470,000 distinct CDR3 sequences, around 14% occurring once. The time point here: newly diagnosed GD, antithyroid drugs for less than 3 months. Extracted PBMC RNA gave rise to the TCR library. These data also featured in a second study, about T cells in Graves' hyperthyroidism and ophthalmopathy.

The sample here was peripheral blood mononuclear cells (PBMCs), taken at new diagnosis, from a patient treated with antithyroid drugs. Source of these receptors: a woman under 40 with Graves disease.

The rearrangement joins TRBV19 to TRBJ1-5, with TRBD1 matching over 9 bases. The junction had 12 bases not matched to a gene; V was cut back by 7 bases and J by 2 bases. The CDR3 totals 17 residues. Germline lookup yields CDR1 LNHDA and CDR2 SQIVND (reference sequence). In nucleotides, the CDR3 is TGTGCCAGTACCACCGAGGAGGGACAGGGTGGCAATCAGCCCCAGCATTTT. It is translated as CASTTEEGQGGNQPQHF.

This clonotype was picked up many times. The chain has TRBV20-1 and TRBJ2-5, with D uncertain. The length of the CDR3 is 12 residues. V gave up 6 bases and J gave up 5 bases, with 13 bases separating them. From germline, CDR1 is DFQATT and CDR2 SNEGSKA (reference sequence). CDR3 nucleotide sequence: TGCAGTGCCAGCCCATCCGTTGAGACCCAGTACTTC. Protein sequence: CSASPSVETQYF.

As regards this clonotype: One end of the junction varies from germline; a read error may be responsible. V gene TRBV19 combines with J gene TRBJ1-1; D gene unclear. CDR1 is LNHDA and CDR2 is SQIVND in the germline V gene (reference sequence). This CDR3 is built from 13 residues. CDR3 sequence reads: CASSIGRHTEASF. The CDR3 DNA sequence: TGTGCCAGTAGTATAGGCCGACACACTGAAGCTTCCTTT.

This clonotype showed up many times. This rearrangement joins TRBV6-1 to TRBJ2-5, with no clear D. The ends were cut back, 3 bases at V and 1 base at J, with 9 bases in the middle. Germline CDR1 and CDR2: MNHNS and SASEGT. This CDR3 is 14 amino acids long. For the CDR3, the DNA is TGTGCCAGCAGTGAGGTGGGATCCCAAGAGACCCAGTACTTC. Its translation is CASSEVGSQETQYF.

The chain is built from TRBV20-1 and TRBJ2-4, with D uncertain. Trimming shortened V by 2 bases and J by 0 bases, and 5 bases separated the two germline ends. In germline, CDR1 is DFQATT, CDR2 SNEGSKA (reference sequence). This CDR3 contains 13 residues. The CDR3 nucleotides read TGCAGTGCTAGACCTTTAGCCAAAAACATTCAGTACTTC. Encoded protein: CSARPLAKNIQYF.